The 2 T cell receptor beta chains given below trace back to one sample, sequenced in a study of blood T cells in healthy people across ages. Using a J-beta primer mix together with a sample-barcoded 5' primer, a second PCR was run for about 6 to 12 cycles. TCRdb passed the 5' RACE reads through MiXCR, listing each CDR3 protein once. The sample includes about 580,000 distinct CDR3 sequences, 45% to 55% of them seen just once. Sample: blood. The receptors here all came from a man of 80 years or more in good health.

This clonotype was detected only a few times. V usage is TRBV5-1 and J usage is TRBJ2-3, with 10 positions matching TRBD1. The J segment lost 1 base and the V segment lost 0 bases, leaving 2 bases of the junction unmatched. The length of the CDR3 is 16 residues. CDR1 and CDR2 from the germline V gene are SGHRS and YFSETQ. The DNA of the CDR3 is TGCGCCAGCAGCTTGGTTGGGACAGGGGGCACAGATACGCAGTATTTT. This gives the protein CASSLVGTGGTDTQYF.

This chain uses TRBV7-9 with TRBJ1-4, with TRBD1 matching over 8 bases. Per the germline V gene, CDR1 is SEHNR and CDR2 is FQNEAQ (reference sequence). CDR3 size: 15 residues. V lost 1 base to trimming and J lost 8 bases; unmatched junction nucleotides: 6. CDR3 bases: TGTGCCAGCAGCTTAGGCGGCAGGGGGCAAGAAAAACTGTTTTTT. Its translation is CASSLGGRGQEKLFF.